Presented here are 5 T cell receptor beta chains from one specimen sequenced in a study of blood T cell repertoires in COVID-19. Assay used: immunoSEQ multiplex PCR; TCRdb lists only in-frame clones, some missing. The sample lists hundreds of thousands of clones, roughly 88% seen once, with approximately 2.1% in the top ten. The sequenced sample consisted of PBMCs or T cells enriched from blood (not recorded which). All receptors come from a woman between 45 and 65 years old who had recovered from COVID-19.

This rearrangement joins TRBV5-1 to TRBJ1-3; D remains unclear. Trimming removed 4 bases at V and 0 bases at J, with 23 bases between. Germline CDR1 is SGHRS and CDR2 is YFSETQ. This CDR3 is built from 19 residues. This CDR3 is CASSPGDARVPLSGNTIYF. Here the CDR3 DNA reads TGCGCCAGCAGCCCAGGTGATGCGAGGGTTCCTCTCTCTGGAAACACCATATATTTT.

The CDR3 sequence: CASSLGPGKETQYF. The CDR3 region has the DNA TGTGCCAGCAGCTTAGGTCCGGGAAAAGAGACCCAGTACTTC. This chain links TRBV7-3 with TRBJ2-5; TRBD2 might be the D (5 bases). CDR3 length equals 14 residues. V lost 2 bases and J lost 3, with 10 bases in between. The V gene's germline CDR1 is SGHTA and CDR2 FQGTGA.

The chain links TRBV7-2 to TRBJ1-2; D is unresolved. This CDR3 is 13 amino acids long. CDR1 and CDR2 from the germline V gene are SGHTA and FQGNSA. The V end was cut by 5 bases, the J end by 7 bases, with 14 bases between. CDR3 loop: CASSATLSTGYTF. The CDR3 nucleotides read TGTGCCAGCAGCGCCACATTGTCCACTGGCTACACCTTC.

The chain employs TRBV7-2 and TRBJ2-2; possibly TRBD1 for D (5 bases). The V end lost 5 bases, the J end lost 5 bases, and 12 bases lay between the germline ends. The CDR3 is made up of 14 amino acids. In germline, CDR1 is SGHTA, CDR2 FQGNSA. The CDR3 region has the DNA TGTGCCAGCAGCCCAGGGAAGGGGACCGGGGAGCTGTTTTTT. Protein: CASSPGKGTGELFF.

CDR3 DNA sequence: TGCGCCAGCAGTCAATCGCTCCGACGACTGAGCTCTGGAAACACCATATATTTT. As protein: CASSQSLRRLSSGNTIYF. The chain links TRBV23-1 to TRBJ1-3, with D unclear. TRBV23-1 is an open reading frame whose function is uncertain. The CDR3 spans 18 residues. The V and J ends lost 0 bases and 0 bases respectively, with 15 bases between them.